This record looks at one TCR beta chain sequence and its context. Sequencing was performed with immunoSEQ multiplex PCR; in TCRdb, only in-frame clones are kept and a portion is missing. The sample holds around 40,000 clones, 75% to 90% seen once. This record belongs to a study of T cell changes during pregnancy in multiple sclerosis. CDR1 and CDR2 from the germline V gene are GTSNPN and SVGIG (reference sequence). V dropped 8 bases and J dropped 6; count of bases not matched to a gene: 10. This CDR3 has 13 residues. This sample comprised CD4+ T cells from peripheral blood mononuclear cells, obtained in the first trimester of pregnancy. The TCR was taken from a female donor with multiple sclerosis, enrolled in a pregnancy study. This chain uses TRBV30 with TRBJ2-7; 10 bases map to TRBD1. As DNA, the CDR3 is TGTGCCACCCGGGACAGGGGAGCCTCCGAGCAGTACTTC. Amino acids: CATRDRGASEQYF.